The 20 T cell receptor beta chains presented below share a single source sample, sequenced in a study of T cells in Graves' hyperthyroidism and ophthalmopathy. TCR beta CDR3 region amplification was performed from RNA transcripts. A first-round RT-PCR of the TCR CDR3 used the HTBI primer set. TCRdb reanalysed the multiplex PCR reads using MiXCR and keeps one entry per CDR3 protein. The data contain hundreds of thousands of distinct CDR3 sequences, around 45% of them singletons. The sequencing input was peripheral blood or thyroid tissue (not recorded which). These receptors were obtained from a woman between 18 and 29 years old with Graves' hyperthyroidism.

The rearrangement joins TRBV7-9 to TRBJ2-7; 9 nucleotides agree with TRBD1. Looked up from germline, CDR1 is SEHNR and CDR2 is FQNEAQ (reference sequence). Unmatched junction bases numbered 8, after V lost 5 bases and J lost 0 bases. The CDR3 has 16 residues. The CDR3 DNA follows: TGTGCCAGCAGCCAAGGGGGACAGGGTGACTCCTACGAGCAGTACTTC. Encoded protein: CASSQGGQGDSYEQYF.

This clonotype was counted once. CDR3 nucleotide sequence: TGTGCCAGCAGCTTATTGAGGGGTGAGACCATATATTTT. Protein sequence: CASSLLRGETIYF. The chain uses TRBV7-9 and TRBJ1-3; weak D call: TRBD1 (5 bases). The CDR3 length is 13 residues. Looked up from germline, CDR1 is SEHNR and CDR2 is FQNEAQ (reference sequence). Trimming shortened V by 2 bases and J by 10 bases, and 12 bases separated the two germline ends.

The genes are TRBV14 and TRBJ1-3, with a weak D call TRBD1 (6 bases). There are 14 residues in the CDR3. In germline, CDR1 is SGHDN, CDR2 FVKESK. The ends were cut back, 4 bases at V and 7 bases at J, with 14 bases in the middle. CDR3 nucleotide sequence: TGTGCCAGCAGCCCCGAACTGGGGGCGAACACCATATATTTT. Translating it yields CASSPELGANTIYF.

The table lists this clonotype with a few counts. V gene TRBV7-2 combines with J gene TRBJ2-7, with a possible D match to TRBD1 (6 bases). Germline CDR1 reads SGHTA; CDR2 reads FQGNSA. Trimming took off 7 bases at V and 2 bases at J, with 18 bases between the two ends. The CDR3 length is 15 residues. CDR3 DNA: TGTGCCAGCACCCCAAGCTTGGACAGCCCCTACGAGCAGTACTTC. It is translated as CASTPSLDSPYEQYF.

The chain carries TRBV2 and TRBJ1-2; D gene ambiguous. V lost 2 bases and J lost 12, with 7 bases in between. Germline loops: CDR1 SNHLY, CDR2 FYNNEI. This CDR3 contains 10 residues. CDR3 in DNA: TGTGCCAGCAGTGAACCAGGACACACCTTC. This sequence encodes CASSEPGHTF.

This chain connects TRBV7-2 to TRBJ1-4, with D hard to call. The CDR3 is made up of 15 amino acids. V dropped 1 base and J dropped 2 bases, with 8 bases sitting between them. Looked up from germline, CDR1 is SGHTA and CDR2 is FQGNSA. The CDR3 DNA reads as TGTGCCAGCAGCTTAGGGAGTTATACTAATGAAAAACTGTTTTTT. It codes for CASSLGSYTNEKLFF. The whole variable domain, remainder taken from reference TRBV7-2 and TRBJ1-4, is GAGVSQSPSNKVTEKGKDVELRCDPISGHTALYWYRQSLGQGLEFLIYFQGNSAPDKSGLPSDRFSAERTGGSVSTLTIQRTQQEDSAVYLCASSLGSYTNEKLFFGSGTQLSVL.

This clonotype was recorded many times. The chain couples TRBV25-1 to TRBJ2-2; no clear D gene. The V gene's germline CDR1 is MGHDK and CDR2 SYGVNS. The CDR3 spans 14 residues. The V gene lost 2 bases and the J gene lost 7 bases, with 11 bases spanning the gap. CDR3 amino acids: CASSEDTFGGELFF. CDR3 DNA sequence: TGTGCCAGCAGTGAAGACACCTTCGGCGGGGAGCTGTTTTTT.

The rearrangement uses TRBV15 and TRBJ2-2; TRBD2 matches at 7 bases. Per germline, CDR1 LNHNV and CDR2 YYDKDF (reference sequence). CDR3 length: 18 amino acids. V lost 1 base to trimming and J lost 0 bases; unmatched junction nucleotides: 8. CDR3 DNA sequence: TGTGCCACCAGCAGAGTTAAAGGTGGGAGGGCGAACACCGGGGAGCTGTTTTTT. It yields the protein CATSRVKGGRANTGELFF.

V is TRBV5-1 and J is TRBJ1-1; 11 nucleotides line up with TRBD1. With V trimmed by 2 bases and J by 7 bases, 7 bases remained unmatched. The CDR3 contains 15 residues. Germline CDR1 and CDR2: SGHRS and YFSETQ. The CDR3 region is CASSLGQGAMGEAFF. CDR3 nucleotide sequence: TGCGCCAGCAGCTTAGGACAGGGGGCGATGGGTGAAGCTTTCTTT.

The V gene is TRBV11-2, the J gene TRBJ1-4, with 7 bases that match TRBD1. The CDR3 loop spans 14 amino acids. With 5 bases clipped from V and 9 bases from J, the junction kept 9 bases outside the gene matches. Germline V CDR1 and CDR2: SGHAT, FQNNGV. CDR3 sequence reads: CASSTQQGTQKLFF. DNA for the CDR3: TGTGCCAGCAGCACCCAACAGGGGACTCAAAAACTGTTTTTT.

The chain couples TRBV6-6 to TRBJ1-3; D perhaps matches TRBD1 (5 bases). V lost 10 bases, J lost 0 bases, and 10 bases lay in between. This CDR3 is built from 13 residues. In germline, CDR1 is MNHNY, CDR2 SVGAGI (reference sequence). The CDR3 DNA reads as TGTGCCACCGGGACCTTCTCTGGAAACACCATATATTTT. It is translated as CATGTFSGNTIYF.

The chain combines TRBV20-1 with TRBJ1-2; D might be TRBD1 (6 bases). The CDR3 is 14 amino acids. The V gene lost 2 bases and the J gene lost 8 bases, with 18 bases spanning the gap. Germline assignment: CDR1 DFQATT and CDR2 SNEGSKA (reference sequence). The CDR3 sequence is CSARPGGSNVGYTF. As DNA, the CDR3 is TGCAGTGCTAGACCCGGGGGCAGCAATGTGGGCTACACCTTC.

This clonotype has at least ten counts. This chain links TRBV2 with TRBJ1-2; 8 bases line up with TRBD1. The CDR3 spans 13 residues. The trim removed 6 bases at V and 8 bases at J, leaving 8 bases unmatched. Germline values: CDR1 SNHLY, CDR2 FYNNEI. The CDR3 bases are TGTGCCAGCAGAAGCGGACAGGGCGGGGGCTACACCTTC. This translates into CASRSGQGGGYTF.

This clonotype was observed a few times. The rearrangement uses TRBV6-6 and TRBJ2-7; no reliable D call. Germline V gene data show CDR1 as MNHNY and CDR2 as SVGAGI (reference sequence). The CDR3 is made up of 15 amino acids. Trimming removed 3 bases from V and 3 bases from J, with 15 bases in between. In DNA, the CDR3 is TGTGCCAGCAGTTATCTCGGGTTACCTGGCTACGAGCAGTACTTC. Its protein product is CASSYLGLPGYEQYF.

This sequence joins TRBV7-2 and TRBJ1-4; 7 nucleotides align to TRBD1. The J segment lost 10 bases and the V segment lost 6 bases, leaving 11 bases of the junction unmatched. The length of the CDR3 is 14 residues. Germline lookup yields CDR1 SGHTA and CDR2 FQGNSA. CDR3 nucleotides: TGTGCCAGCAGTACGACAGGGACAGAGGGAAAACTGTTTTTT. Translation gives CASSTTGTEGKLFF.

This clonotype was counted a few times. CDR3 DNA: TGTGCCAGCAGTTTAAGCGGTCGGAGCGGGAGGCTCTCCTACGAGCAGTACTTC. Protein sequence: CASSLSGRSGRLSYEQYF. This chain uses TRBV12-3 or TRBV12-4 with TRBJ2-7, with TRBD2 identical over 9 bases. J gave up 0 bases and V 2 bases, and 11 bases lay outside the gene matches. The CDR3 runs to 18 residues.

On this clonotype: This may stem from a read error, because a much larger clone lies one nucleotide away. J is TRBJ2-5 and V is TRBV10-3, with 13 bases that match TRBD2. The germline V gene encodes CDR1 ENHRY and CDR2 SYGVKD. This CDR3 comprises 17 residues. The CDR3 region is CASSDPPGLAGQETQYF. The CDR3 DNA reads as TGTGCCAGCAGTGACCCCCCGGGACTAGCGGGGCAAGAGACCCAGTACTTC.

V usage is TRBV29-1 and J usage is TRBJ1-2; 10 nucleotides match TRBD1. Germline V gives CDR1 SQVTM, CDR2 ANQGSEA. The CDR3 spans 15 residues. The J segment lost 3 bases and the V segment lost 3 bases, leaving 7 bases of the junction unmatched. Here the CDR3 reads CSVDSPGTGDYGYTF. CDR3 sequence (DNA): TGCAGCGTTGATAGTCCCGGGACAGGGGACTATGGCTACACCTTC.

The chain recombines TRBV9 with TRBJ2-7, with D possibly being TRBD1 or TRBD2 (5 bases each). Germline V gene data show CDR1 as SGDLS and CDR2 as YYNGEE. CDR3 length: 14 residues. V was trimmed by 4 bases and J by 5 bases, leaving 16 bases between them. CDR3 sequence: CASSQRHGDHEQYF. The CDR3 DNA is TGTGCCAGCAGCCAACGACACGGGGACCACGAGCAGTACTTC. Supplemented by reference TRBV9 and TRBJ2-7, the full variable domain reads DSGVTQTPKHLITATGQRVTLRCSPRSGDLSVYWYQQSLDQGLQFLIQYYNGEERAKGNILERFSAQQFPDLHSELNLSSLELGDSALYFCASSQRHGDHEQYFGPGTRLTVT.

V and J are TRBV7-9 and TRBJ2-1, with D possibly TRBD2 on 5 matching bases. The germline gives CDR1 SEHNR, CDR2 FQNEAQ (reference sequence). Between the trimmed V and J ends, which lost 5 bases and 8 bases, there was a span of 16 bases. CDR3 length equals 14 residues. CDR3 sequence (DNA): TGTGCCAGCAGCGCACAACGGGGTTTGTATGAGCAGTTCTTC. Encoded protein: CASSAQRGLYEQFF.